This T cell receptor (beta chain) was profiled in a study of blood T cells in healthy people across ages. Notes on the study in general: Fewer expanded clones and more diversity marked long-lived versus aged donors.

CDR3 length: 14 amino acids. Germline V gene sequence: CDR1 LGHDT, CDR2 YNNKEL (reference sequence). Deletions cut 2 bases from V and 2 bases from J, with 8 bases between. Each sample yielded at least 6 micrograms of PBMC total RNA. Using a J-beta primer mix together with a sample-barcoded 5' primer, a second PCR was run for roughly 6 to 12 cycles. A template-switch adaptor with 12 random nucleotides tagged each cDNA molecule. TCRdb re-derived calls from the 5' RACE reads in MiXCR, one entry per CDR3 protein. The sample carries fewer than 900,000 distinct CDR3 sequences, under 40% recorded once. This clonotype was seen a handful of times. Its antigen remains unidentified.

Material: blood. V and J are TRBV3-1 and TRBJ2-3, with D possibly TRBD1 on 5 matching bases. This sequence originates from a young man in good health. CDR3 bases: TGTGCCAGCAGCCAAAACAGGCACACAGATACGCAGTATTTT. It translates to CASSQNRHTDTQYF.